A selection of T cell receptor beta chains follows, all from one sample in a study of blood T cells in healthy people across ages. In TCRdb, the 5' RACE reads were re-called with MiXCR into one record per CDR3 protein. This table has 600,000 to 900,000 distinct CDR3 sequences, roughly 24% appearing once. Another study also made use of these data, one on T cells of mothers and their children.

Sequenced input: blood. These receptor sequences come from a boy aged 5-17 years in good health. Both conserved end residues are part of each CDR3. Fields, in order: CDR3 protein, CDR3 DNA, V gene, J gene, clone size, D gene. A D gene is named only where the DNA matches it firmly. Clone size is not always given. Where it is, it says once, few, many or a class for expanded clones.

CSAATSGGYNEQFF	TGCAGTGCTGCGACTAGCGGGGGTTACAATGAGCAGTTCTTC	TRBV20-1	TRBJ2-1	many	TRBD2
CAISEEPRGSYEQYF	TGTGCCATCAGTGAGGAACCCAGGGGCTCCTACGAGCAGTACTTC	TRBV10-3	TRBJ2-7	.	.
CASSRSLGQGKYF	TGTGCCAGCAGCCGCAGTTTGGGGCAGGGGAAGTACTTC	TRBV7-9	TRBJ2-7	few	.
CASSQVSAGGGYTF	TGTGCCAGCAGCCAAGTTTCTGCGGGCGGTGGCTACACCTTC	TRBV3-1	TRBJ1-2	.	.
CASSHSGYTDTQYF	TGTGCCAGCAGTCATAGCGGGTACACAGATACGCAGTATTTT	TRBV7-6	TRBJ2-3	.	TRBD2
CASSVTGDHGYTF	TGTGCCAGCAGCGTAACAGGGGACCATGGCTACACCTTC	TRBV2	TRBJ1-2	.	TRBD1
CASSFGGTVNTEAFF	TGTGCCAGCAGTTTCGGCGGGACAGTGAACACTGAAGCTTTCTTT	TRBV12-3/TRBV12-4	TRBJ1-1	few	TRBD1
CASRESGRGQQFF	TGTGCCAGCAGAGAGTCGGGACGGGGCCAGCAGTTCTTC	TRBV6-5	TRBJ2-1	.	.
CAISESSGIDTQCF	TGTGCCATCAGTGAGTCGTCAGGGATTGATACGCAGTGTTTT	TRBV10-3	TRBJ2-3	once	.
CASTDSSGPYEQYF	TGTGCCAGCACCGACTCTTCCGGACCCTACGAGCAGTACTTC	TRBV11-2	TRBJ2-7	.	.
CASSPWVTYNEQFF	TGCGCCAGCAGCCCCTGGGTCACCTACAATGAGCAGTTCTTC	TRBV5-1	TRBJ2-1	few	.
CASGMDRREQYF	TGTGCCAGCGGAATGGACAGGCGCGAGCAGTACTTC	TRBV14	TRBJ2-7	.	TRBD1
CSVRKSSSGRETQYF	TGCAGCGTTCGGAAGTCAAGCTCAGGACGAGAGACCCAGTACTTC	TRBV29-1	TRBJ2-5	.	.
CASSFHLVTGDTGELFF	TGTGCCAGCAGTTTTCATTTAGTTACAGGTGACACCGGGGAGCTGTTTTTT	TRBV12-3/TRBV12-4	TRBJ2-2	.	.
CATSRETGVSYGYTF	TGTGCCACCAGCAGAGAGACAGGGGTATCCTATGGCTACACCTTC	TRBV15	TRBJ1-2	.	TRBD1
CSVRGQGGTYEQYF	TGCAGCGTTCGTGGACAGGGGGGCACCTACGAGCAGTACTTC	TRBV29-1	TRBJ2-7	.	TRBD1
CATSREVGQGQETQYF	TGTGCCACCAGCAGAGAAGTAGGACAGGGTCAAGAGACCCAGTACTTC	TRBV15	TRBJ2-5	.	TRBD1
CASSPNTGNSNQPQHF	TGTGCCAGCTCACCGAATACAGGGAATAGCAATCAGCCCCAGCATTTT	TRBV18	TRBJ1-5	.	.
CAVQGGDTEAFF	TGTGCCGTTCAGGGGGGGGACACTGAAGCTTTCTTT	TRBV10-3	TRBJ1-1	few	TRBD1
CAITEPGGYNEQFF	TGTGCCATCACCGAACCGGGGGGGTATAATGAGCAGTTCTTC	TRBV10-3	TRBJ2-1	few	TRBD2
CASTLNRGHTSGYNEQFF	TGTGCCAGCACCCTAAACAGGGGGCATACTAGCGGATACAATGAGCAGTTCTTC	TRBV21-1	TRBJ2-1	few	.
CASTEGGSTEAFF	TGTGCCAGCACCGAGGGGGGAAGCACTGAAGCTTTCTTT	TRBV28	TRBJ1-1	many	.
CASSQRSGSTDTQYF	TGTGCCAGCAGCCAAAGAAGCGGTAGCACAGATACGCAGTATTTT	TRBV7-2	TRBJ2-3	.	.
CASRALDLQETQYF	TGCGCCAGCAGGGCCCTGGACTTACAAGAGACCCAGTACTTC	TRBV10-2	TRBJ2-5	.	.
CASSFQGWETQYF	TGCGCCAGCAGCTTTCAGGGCTGGGAGACCCAGTACTTC	TRBV5-1	TRBJ2-5	few	.
CASSMRVAGGYTDTQYF	TGTGCCAGTAGTATGAGGGTAGCGGGGGGGTACACAGATACGCAGTATTTT	TRBV19	TRBJ2-3	.	TRBD2
CASSLGSRGYEQYF	TGTGCCAGCAGCTTAGGAAGTAGGGGCTACGAGCAGTACTTC	TRBV11-2	TRBJ2-7	.	.
CASSFGTSRDEQFF	TGTGCCAGCAGCTTCGGGACATCCCGTGATGAGCAGTTCTTC	TRBV11-3	TRBJ2-1	few	.
CASSISGGRYNEQFF	TGTGCCAGCAGTATTAGCGGGGGCCGATACAATGAGCAGTTCTTC	TRBV6-6	TRBJ2-1	.	TRBD2
CAISERRAAWRDEQFF	TGTGCCATCAGTGAAAGAAGAGCGGCCTGGCGGGATGAGCAGTTCTTC	TRBV10-3	TRBJ2-1	.	.
CASGRNSNQPQHF	TGTGCCAGCGGTCGGAATAGCAATCAGCCCCAGCATTTT	TRBV6-5	TRBJ1-5	.	.
CASSLKQVGYGYTF	TGTGCCAGCAGTTTAAAGCAGGTCGGCTATGGCTACACCTTC	TRBV28	TRBJ1-2	.	.
CASRPSGTGVQETQYF	TGTGCCAGCAGACCTTCCGGGACAGGGGTTCAAGAGACCCAGTACTTC	TRBV12-3/TRBV12-4	TRBJ2-5	.	TRBD1
CSAEAQGIYGYTF	TGCAGCGCCGAAGCACAGGGAATCTATGGCTACACCTTC	TRBV29-1	TRBJ1-2	.	.
CASSYMRQGYIQYF	TGTGCCAGCAGTTACATGAGACAGGGATACATTCAGTACTTC	TRBV6-5	TRBJ2-4	once	TRBD1
CASSSLTGTHNEQFF	TGTGCCAGCAGCTCCCTGACAGGGACCCACAATGAGCAGTTCTTC	TRBV11-2	TRBJ2-1	few	TRBD1
CASSNGGSVSEQYF	TGTGCCAGCAGTAATGGAGGGTCTGTATCGGAGCAGTACTTC	TRBV28	TRBJ2-7	few	.
CASSHPKPPGLPYQETQYF	TGCGCCAGCAGCCACCCGAAACCGCCGGGACTCCCGTACCAAGAGACCCAGTACTTC	TRBV4-1	TRBJ2-5	.	.
CSARDRGLYNEQFF	TGCAGTGCTAGAGATCGGGGACTTTACAATGAGCAGTTCTTC	TRBV20-1	TRBJ2-1	.	.
CASSWGTAQETQYF	TGTGCCAGCAGCTGGGGGACGGCACAAGAGACCCAGTACTTC	TRBV7-2	TRBJ2-5	few	.
CAISGQGNIQYF	TGTGCCATCAGTGGACAGGGGAACATTCAGTACTTC	TRBV10-3	TRBJ2-4	.	TRBD1
CSVAQGDPGDTQYF	TGCAGCGTCGCACAGGGGGACCCAGGGGATACGCAGTATTTT	TRBV29-1	TRBJ2-3	.	TRBD1
CSARVTGQGLTGELFF	TGCAGTGCTAGAGTTACGGGACAGGGTCTTACCGGGGAGCTGTTTTTT	TRBV20-1	TRBJ2-2	.	TRBD1